These 7 T cell receptor beta chains share one sample of origin, sequenced in a study of blood T cell repertoires in COVID-19. The repertoire was sequenced with immunoSEQ multiplex PCR; TCRdb's copy has only in-frame clones and lacks some. The profile shows hundreds of thousands of clones, 83% of them singletons. Sequenced sample: peripheral blood. These TCRs come from a woman aged 40 to 50 with active or convalescent COVID-19.

CDR3 loop: CATSRGNRASGNTIYF. In nucleotides, the CDR3 is TGTGCCACCAGCAGAGGCAACAGGGCCTCTGGAAACACCATATATTTT. The V and J genes are TRBV15 and TRBJ1-3; a possible D gene is TRBD1 (6 bases). Germline-derived CDR1 and CDR2 are LNHNV and YYDKDF (reference sequence). CDR3 length: 16 residues. V was trimmed by 1 base and J by 0 bases, leaving 10 bases between them.

The chain is built from TRBV15 and TRBJ1-2; unclear D gene. CDR1 and CDR2 (germline): LNHNV, YYDKDF (reference sequence). The CDR3 runs to 14 residues. Trimming left V 0 bases short and J 1 base short, with 6 bases between. CDR3 DNA sequence: TGTGCCACCAGCAGAGATCTAAGTAACTATGGCTACACCTTC. Its translation is CATSRDLSNYGYTF.

This sequence joins TRBV6-5 and TRBJ1-5; 7 nucleotides agree with TRBD1. Germline trimming cut 2 bases from V and 4 bases from J; bases unmatched to any gene: 5. This CDR3 region has 15 residues. Germline V gene sequence: CDR1 MNHEY, CDR2 SVGAGI. CDR3 DNA: TGTGCCAGCAGTTACGGGACAGCATCTAATCAGCCCCAGCATTTT. Residues: CASSYGTASNQPQHF.

V usage is TRBV5-1 and J usage is TRBJ1-2, with D tentatively TRBD1 (6 bases). In germline, CDR1 is SGHRS, CDR2 YFSETQ. The length of the CDR3 is 14 residues. The V end lost 0 bases, the J end lost 4 bases, and 10 bases lay between the germline ends. In DNA, the CDR3 is TGCGCCAGCAGCTTGGACAGGGCGGGCTATGGCTACACCTTC. It specifies CASSLDRAGYGYTF.

The chain recombines TRBV27 with TRBJ1-6; D not certain. The CDR3 extends over 16 amino acids. Trimming cost V 3 bases and J 2 bases, with 11 bases left between them. Germline CDR1 reads MNHEY; CDR2 reads SMNVEV (reference sequence). CDR3 amino acids: CASSLSPGAYNSPLHF. CDR3 sequence (DNA): TGTGCCAGCAGTTTGTCCCCGGGAGCCTATAATTCACCCCTCCACTTT.

The J gene is TRBJ2-1, the V gene TRBV19; 10 bases map to TRBD1. Germline assignment: CDR1 LNHDA and CDR2 SQIVND (reference sequence). V trimming: 5 bases; J trimming: 8 bases; junction bases outside the gene matches: 9. The CDR3 consists of 15 residues. In nucleotides, the CDR3 is TGTGCCAGTAGTGTGGGACAGGGGATGTTGTATGAGCAGTTCTTC. Its protein product is CASSVGQGMLYEQFF.

This clone has just a few counts. The chain is built from TRBV5-1 and TRBJ2-3; D might be TRBD1 (7 bases). Trimming removed 0 bases from V and 5 bases from J, with 13 bases in between. The CDR3 extends over 15 amino acids. CDR1 is SGHRS and CDR2 is YFSETQ in the germline V gene. The CDR3 region is CASSLAGQGGDTQYF. CDR3 sequence (DNA): TGCGCCAGCAGCTTGGCCGGGCAGGGGGGAGATACGCAGTATTTT.